The rows below give T cell receptor beta chains drawn from one sample of a study of cytomegalovirus exposure and HLA in healthy donors. Generated by immunoSEQ multiplex PCR, the TCRdb table keeps only in-frame clones and is missing some. The sample has over 150,000 clones, over 70% seen once. The sequenced sample was PBMCs. These TCRs come from a woman aged 18-30 years in good health and CMV-seronegative. CDR3s include the opening cysteine and the closing phenylalanine or tryptophan. D genes are given only for firm matches. Clone size is given for some rows only: seen once, a few or many times, or a class if the clone is expanded.

>NA|TRBV7-8|TRBJ2-7|NA
CASSLTSREQYF
TGTGCCAGCAGCTTGACTAGTAGAGAGCAGTACTTC
>TRBD2|TRBV5-1|TRBJ2-7|NA
CASSLGGRDLYEQYF
TGCGCCAGCAGCTTGGGGGGGAGGGATCTCTACGAGCAGTACTTC
>NA|TRBV18|TRBJ2-2|NA
CASSRQTNTGELFF
TGTGCCAGCTCACGACAGACGAACACCGGGGAGCTGTTTTTT
>NA|TRBV7-2|TRBJ2-7|NA
CASSLDWPPYEQYF
TGTGCCAGCAGCTTGGACTGGCCCCCCTACGAGCAGTACTTC
>TRBD1|TRBV10-2|TRBJ2-7|NA
CASSEPRTGSYEQYF
TGCGCCAGCAGTGAGCCTCGGACAGGCTCCTACGAGCAGTACTTC
>NA|TRBV9|TRBJ2-1|NA
CASSVDSLYNEQFF
TGTGCCAGCAGCGTAGACTCCCTGTACAATGAGCAGTTCTTC
>NA|TRBV2|TRBJ1-1|NA
CASSVAGHMNTEAFF
TGTGCCAGCAGTGTGGCCGGACACATGAACACTGAAGCTTTCTTT
>TRBD2|TRBV11-2|TRBJ2-1|NA
CASSPHWGGRVNEQFF
TGTGCCAGCAGCCCGCATTGGGGCGGGAGGGTGAATGAGCAGTTCTTC
>TRBD1|TRBV9|TRBJ2-7|NA
CASSVGTGQAYEQYF
TGTGCCAGCAGCGTAGGGACAGGACAAGCCTACGAGCAGTACTTC
>TRBD1|TRBV18|TRBJ1-2|NA
CASSPGRGNYGYTF
TGTGCCAGCTCCCCAGGCAGGGGGAACTATGGCTACACCTTC
>NA|TRBV11-2|TRBJ2-3|NA
CASSLDGGSTDTQYF
TGTGCCAGCAGCTTAGATGGGGGGAGCACAGATACGCAGTATTTT
>TRBD1|TRBV19|TRBJ1-2|NA
CASKDRGVDGYTF
TGTGCCAGTAAAGACAGGGGGGTTGATGGCTACACCTTC
>NA|TRBV6-6|TRBJ1-1|NA
CASSVREGTEAFF
TGTGCCAGCAGTGTGAGGGAGGGCACTGAAGCTTTCTTT
>TRBD2|TRBV10-2|TRBJ2-1|NA
CASSELTRLAGDEQFF
TGCGCCAGCAGTGAGCTAACTCGGCTAGCGGGAGATGAGCAGTTCTTC
>TRBD1|TRBV9|TRBJ1-1|NA
CASSGSLDRVNTEAFF
TGTGCCAGCAGCGGTAGCTTAGACAGGGTGAACACTGAAGCTTTCTTT
>NA|TRBV7-2|TRBJ2-3|NA
CASSLEGADTQYF
TGTGCCAGCAGCTTAGAAGGAGCAGATACGCAGTATTTT
>TRBD2|TRBV5-1|TRBJ2-2|NA
CASSPKRGGDHTGELFF
TGCGCCAGCAGCCCAAAAAGGGGAGGGGATCACACCGGGGAGCTGTTTTTT
>TRBD1|TRBV5-4|TRBJ1-2|NA
CASSATGGVVYGYTF
TGTGCCAGCAGCGCAACAGGGGGCGTTGTCTATGGCTACACCTTC
>TRBD1|TRBV7-6|TRBJ1-4|NA
CASSSQAGGNEKLFF
TGTGCCAGCAGCTCCCAGGCAGGGGGTAATGAAAAACTGTTTTTT
>NA|TRBV9|TRBJ2-5|NA
CASSDSRSETQYF
TGTGCCAGCAGCGACTCTAGAAGCGAGACCCAGTACTTC
>TRBD1|TRBV2|TRBJ1-6|NA
CASSDLPDRGNSPLHF
TGTGCCAGCAGTGATCTCCCCGACAGGGGTAATTCACCCCTCCACTTT
>NA|TRBV28|TRBJ1-3|NA
CASRLETVYGNTIYF
TGTGCCAGCAGACTCGAGACAGTCTATGGAAACACCATATATTTT
>NA|TRBV5-6|TRBJ2-7|NA
CASGLRDYEQYF
TGTGCCAGCGGCCTCCGTGACTACGAGCAGTACTTC
>NA|TRBV2|TRBJ2-1|NA
CASSPDERSGLQFF
TGTGCCAGCAGTCCCGATGAGAGAAGCGGTCTGCAGTTCTTC
>TRBD1|TRBV19|TRBJ1-5|NA
CASSTRDRTYQPQHF
TGTGCCAGTAGTACCCGGGACAGGACCTATCAGCCCCAGCATTTT
>NA|TRBV30|TRBJ1-3|NA
CAWSAGTISGNTIYF
TGTGCCTGGAGTGCAGGGACTATCTCTGGAAACACCATATATTTT
>NA|TRBV16|TRBJ2-1|NA
CASSQSGIEGVPYNEQFF
TGTGCCAGCAGCCAATCTGGTATCGAGGGAGTACCCTACAATGAGCAGTTCTTC
>NA|TRBV19|TRBJ1-2|NA
CASSISGQSFGDGYTF
TGTGCCAGTAGTATCTCTGGACAGTCTTTCGGTGATGGCTACACCTTC
>NA|TRBV27|TRBJ2-2|once
CASTDTNTGELFF
TGTGCCAGCACAGATACGAACACCGGGGAGCTGTTTTTT
>NA|TRBV5-1|TRBJ1-5|few
CASSPGAVRGSNQPQHF
TGCGCCAGCAGCCCCGGAGCCGTCAGGGGAAGCAATCAGCCCCAGCATTTT
>TRBD1|TRBV10-1|TRBJ1-2|NA
CASSEGDRGRGYTF
TGCGCCAGCAGTGAGGGGGACAGGGGGCGAGGCTACACCTTC
>NA|TRBV29-1|TRBJ2-1|once
CSVTIADSTSEQFF
TGCAGCGTTACCATAGCTGATTCAACGTCTGAGCAGTTCTTC
>TRBD1|TRBV13|TRBJ2-3|NA
CASSPPRGPNTDTQYF
TGTGCCAGCAGTCCACCCAGGGGGCCCAACACAGATACGCAGTATTTT
>NA|TRBV5-1|TRBJ1-1|NA
CASRLSLTGDGNTEAFF
TGCGCCAGCAGACTCTCCCTTACAGGCGACGGGAACACTGAAGCTTTCTTT
>TRBD1|TRBV7-7|TRBJ2-1|NA
CASSRGTETYNEQFF
TGTGCTAGCAGCAGAGGGACAGAAACCTACAATGAGCAGTTCTTC
>NA|TRBV27|TRBJ2-3|NA
CASSPPADTQYF
TGTGCCAGCAGTCCTCCGGCAGATACGCAGTATTTT
>TRBD1|TRBV7-9|TRBJ1-2|NA
CASSHPGTAGANYGYTF
TGTGCCAGCAGCCACCCCGGGACAGCGGGAGCTAACTATGGCTACACCTTC
>NA|TRBV5-1|TRBJ2-1|NA
CASSLSGNQFYNEQFF
TGCGCCAGCAGCTTATCGGGGAATCAGTTTTACAATGAGCAGTTCTTC
>NA|TRBV5-1|TRBJ2-5|NA
CASSPGDFQETQYF
TGCGCCAGCAGCCCGGGGGACTTCCAAGAGACCCAGTACTTC
>NA|TRBV25-1|TRBJ2-3|NA
CASSGRQTDTQYF
TGTGCCAGCAGTGGAAGACAGACAGATACGCAGTATTTT
>NA|TRBV4-2|TRBJ1-4|NA
CASSQAHSAGRLPEKLFF
TGTGCCAGCAGCCAAGCCCACTCAGCGGGGCGCCTCCCTGAAAAACTGTTTTTT
>NA|TRBV12-5|TRBJ1-2|NA
CASVGPNYGYTF
TGTGCTAGTGTGGGCCCTAACTATGGCTACACCTTC
>TRBD2|TRBV29-1|TRBJ2-3|NA
CSVEGSGTHTDTQYF
TGCAGCGTTGAAGGCAGCGGGACTCACACAGATACGCAGTATTTT
>TRBD2|TRBV4-2|TRBJ2-5|NA
CASSRERGKETQYF
TGTGCCAGCAGCAGGGAGCGGGGGAAAGAGACCCAGTACTTC
>TRBD2|TRBV14|TRBJ2-5|NA
CASSQGGGAGVLSRLETQYF
TGTGCCAGCAGCCAGGGAGGAGGAGCGGGAGTATTGTCCCGTTTGGAGACCCAGTACTTC
>TRBD1|TRBV28|TRBJ2-7|NA
CASSFRDRGSYEQYF
TGTGCCAGCAGTTTTCGAGACAGGGGTTCTTACGAGCAGTACTTC
>TRBD1|TRBV9|TRBJ2-5|NA
CASSVRDRAGSETQYF
TGTGCCAGCAGCGTCCGGGACAGGGCAGGTTCAGAGACCCAGTACTTC
>NA|TRBV18|TRBJ2-1|NA
CASSPWSQGRLDEQFF
TGTGCCAGCTCACCGTGGTCTCAGGGGAGACTGGATGAGCAGTTCTTC
>TRBD2|TRBV9|TRBJ2-1|NA
CASSVAGGPSSYNEQFF
TGTGCCAGCAGCGTAGCGGGAGGCCCGAGCTCCTACAATGAGCAGTTCTTC
>TRBD1|TRBV6-1|TRBJ2-5|NA
CASTGQGKDQETQYF
TGTGCCAGCACGGGACAGGGGAAGGACCAAGAGACCCAGTACTTC
>TRBD1|TRBV27|TRBJ2-7|NA
CASSPDPGQGGEQYF
TGTGCCAGCAGTCCCGACCCGGGACAGGGAGGCGAGCAGTACTTC
>TRBD2|TRBV27|TRBJ2-1|few
CASSVDLAGMRNEQFF
TGTGCCAGCAGTGTAGACCTAGCGGGTATGCGCAATGAGCAGTTCTTC
>TRBD1|TRBV5-1|TRBJ1-4|NA
CASSMDRGDEKLFF
TGCGCCAGCAGCATGGACAGGGGGGATGAAAAACTGTTTTTT
>NA|TRBV29-1|TRBJ1-1|NA
CSVTTFGSTEAFF
TGCAGCGTGACTACCTTTGGGAGCACTGAAGCTTTCTTT
>NA|TRBV2|TRBJ1-2|NA
CASSVGSGSVRYGYTF
TGTGCCAGCAGTGTGGGTTCGGGGAGCGTTCGTTATGGCTACACCTTC